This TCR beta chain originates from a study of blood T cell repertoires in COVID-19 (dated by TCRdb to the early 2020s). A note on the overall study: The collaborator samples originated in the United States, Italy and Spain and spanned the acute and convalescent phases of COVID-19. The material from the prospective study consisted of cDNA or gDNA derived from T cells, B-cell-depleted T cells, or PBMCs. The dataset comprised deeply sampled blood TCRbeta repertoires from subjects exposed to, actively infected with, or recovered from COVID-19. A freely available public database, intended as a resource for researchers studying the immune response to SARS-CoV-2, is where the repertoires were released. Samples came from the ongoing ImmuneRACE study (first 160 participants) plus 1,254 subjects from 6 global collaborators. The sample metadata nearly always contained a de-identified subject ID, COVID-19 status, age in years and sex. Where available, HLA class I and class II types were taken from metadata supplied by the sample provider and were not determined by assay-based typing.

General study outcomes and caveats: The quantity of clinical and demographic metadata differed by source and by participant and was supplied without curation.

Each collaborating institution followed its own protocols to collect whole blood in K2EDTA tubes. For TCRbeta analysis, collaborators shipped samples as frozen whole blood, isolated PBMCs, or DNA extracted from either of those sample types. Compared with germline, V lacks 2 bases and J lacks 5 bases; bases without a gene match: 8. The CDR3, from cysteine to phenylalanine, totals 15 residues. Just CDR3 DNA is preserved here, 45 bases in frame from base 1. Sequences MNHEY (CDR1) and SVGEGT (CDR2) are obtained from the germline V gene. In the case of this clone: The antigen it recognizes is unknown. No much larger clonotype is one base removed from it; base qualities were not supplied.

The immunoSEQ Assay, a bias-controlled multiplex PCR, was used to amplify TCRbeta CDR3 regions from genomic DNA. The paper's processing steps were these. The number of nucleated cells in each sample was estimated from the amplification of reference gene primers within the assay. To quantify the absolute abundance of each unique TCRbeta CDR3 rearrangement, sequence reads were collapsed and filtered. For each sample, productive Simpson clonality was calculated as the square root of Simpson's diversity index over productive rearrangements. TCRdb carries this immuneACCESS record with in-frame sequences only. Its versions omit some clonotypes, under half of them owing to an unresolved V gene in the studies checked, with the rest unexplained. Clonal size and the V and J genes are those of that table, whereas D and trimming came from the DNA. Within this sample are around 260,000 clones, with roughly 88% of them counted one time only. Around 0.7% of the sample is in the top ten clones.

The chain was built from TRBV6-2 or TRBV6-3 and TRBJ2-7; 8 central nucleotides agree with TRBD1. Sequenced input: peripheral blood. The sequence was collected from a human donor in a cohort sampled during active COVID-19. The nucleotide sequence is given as TGTGCCAGCAGTTACGGGATGGGACAGGTTCACGAGCAGTACTTC. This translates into CASSYGMGQVHEQYF.